A single sample is the source of the 17 T cell receptor beta chains below, sequenced in a study of T cell repertoires in cytomegalovirus infection (dated by TCRdb to about 2019). Their antigens remain unidentified. This sample was sequenced with an Illumina HiSeq 1500. TCRdb took the public reads, trimmed them with fastp at Q25, ran MiXCR for clone calling and kept in-frame beta chains. One record per CDR3 amino acid sequence lists the most common genes and DNA. The sample yields about 770,000 distinct CDR3 sequences; just under 30% were counted once. The leading ten clones occupy roughly 13% of the sample. Taken with the paper, the label for treatment or condition translates to: in vitro stimulation with specific CMV peptide epitopes to enrich CMV-specific T cells. Sequencing used cultured CD8+ T cells from PBMCs, obtained from culture after CMV antigen stimulation. The receptors stem from a human donor in good health (CMV status not recorded). Some clones in this sample may be carry-over from other donors' samples.

The chain uses TRBV19 and TRBJ2-3, with D perhaps matching TRBD2 (5 bases). Germline-derived CDR1 and CDR2 are LNHDA and SQIVND (reference sequence). The V and J ends lost 5 bases and 7 bases respectively, with 13 bases between them. This CDR3 spans 13 amino acids. CDR3 DNA: TGTGCCAGTAGTCTCTTGCCGGGGAATACGCAGTATTTT. The encoded protein is CASSLLPGNTQYF.

The chain couples TRBV13 to TRBJ1-1; 7 nucleotides line up with TRBD1. This CDR3 is 15 amino acids long. Looked up from germline, CDR1 is PRHDT and CDR2 is FYEKMQ (reference sequence). Germline trimming cut 3 bases from V and 5 bases from J; bases unmatched to any gene: 9. CDR3 loop: CASSLGAGGKTEAFF. The CDR3 DNA reads as TGTGCCAGCAGCTTGGGGGCAGGGGGGAAGACTGAAGCTTTCTTT.

This clonotype was seen a few times. Written as DNA, the CDR3 is TGTGCCAGCAGTAAGGGCAATGGCTACACCTTC. It translates to CASSKGNGYTF. This chain links TRBV6-1 with TRBJ1-2, with D uncertain. Trimming took off 5 bases at V and 6 bases at J, with 7 bases between the two ends. This CDR3 has 11 amino acids. Per germline, CDR1 MNHNS and CDR2 SASEGT.

This clonotype was counted a single time. Germline is not matched at one junction end, which may reflect a read error. The chain is built from TRBV7-3 and TRBJ1-2; D perhaps matches TRBD1 (5 bases). The CDR3 has 16 residues. Germline CDR1 and CDR2: SGHTA and FQGTGA. CDR3 in DNA: TGTGCCAGCAACTTAACAAGCGCCCCAGACAGACATGGCTACACCTTC. Translation gives CASNLTSAPDRHGYTF. The full variable domain, in which reference TRBV7-3 and TRBJ1-2 provide the parts outside the CDR3, is GAGVSQTPSNKVTEKGKYVELRCDPISGHTALYWYRQSLGQGPEFLIYFQGTGAADDSGLPNDRFFAVRPEGSVSTLKIQRTERGDSAVYLCASNLTSAPDRHGYTFGSGTRLTVV.

Only a few counts were recorded for this clonotype. This chain links TRBV5-4 with TRBJ2-1, with D possibly matching TRBD1 (5 bases). There are 12 residues in the CDR3. Germline CDR1 reads SGHNT; CDR2 reads YYREEE (reference sequence). Trimming took off 4 bases at V and 5 bases at J, with 7 bases between the two ends. In DNA, the CDR3 is TGTGCCAGCAGCGGGGCCAACAATGAGCAGTTCTTC. Its protein product is CASSGANNEQFF.

The chain recombines TRBV7-9 with TRBJ2-7; D is perhaps TRBD2 (5 bases). The CDR3 totals 13 residues. CDR1 is SEHNR, CDR2 FQNEAQ, per germline (reference sequence). The germline V and J ends were trimmed by 4 bases and 4 bases, with 11 bases remaining between them. The CDR3 DNA is TGTGCCAGCAGCTCAACGGACTTTTACGAGCAGTACGTC. Translating gives CASSSTDFYEQYV.

This chain connects TRBV4-1 to TRBJ2-7; 12 nucleotides agree with TRBD2. Germline lookup yields CDR1 MGHRA and CDR2 YSYEKL. After removal of 3 bases from V and 0 bases from J, the junction contained 3 bases not matched to a gene. The CDR3 is 16 amino acids. The DNA for the CDR3 is TGCGCCAGCAGCCAGACTAGCGGGGGCGACTCCTACGAGCAGTACTTC. This gives the protein CASSQTSGGDSYEQYF.

The chain couples TRBV6-1 to TRBJ1-1; D perhaps matches TRBD1 (5 bases). CDR1 and CDR2 from the germline V gene are MNHNS and SASEGT. This CDR3 spans 18 amino acids. The V and J ends lost 2 bases and 1 base respectively, with 20 bases between them. This chain's CDR3 is CASSELGEWKFWNTEAFF. The CDR3 coding sequence is TGTGCCAGCAGTGAACTAGGGGAATGGAAATTCTGGAACACTGAAGCTTTCTTT.

The chain links TRBV15 to TRBJ2-1; D is uncertain. Trimming removed 5 bases from V and 0 bases from J, with 11 bases in between. The germline V gene encodes CDR1 LNHNV and CDR2 YYDKDF (reference sequence). This CDR3 is built from 15 residues. The CDR3, as DNA: TGTGCCACCAGCCCCCGACAATCCTCCTACAATGAGCAGTTCTTC. Its translation is CATSPRQSSYNEQFF. Drawing the rest from reference TRBV15 and TRBJ2-1, the complete variable domain is DAMVIQNPRYQVTQFGKPVTLSCSQTLNHNVMYWYQQKSSQAPKLLFHYYDKDFNNEADTPDNFQSRRPNTSFCFLDIRSPGLGDTAMYLCATSPRQSSYNEQFFGPGTRLTVL.

This clonotype was picked up many times. The V and J genes are TRBV7-2 and TRBJ2-3, with D unclear. The CDR3 is made up of 11 amino acids. Germline V lookup: CDR1 SGHTA, CDR2 FQGNSA. The germline V and J ends were trimmed by 5 bases and 5 bases, with 5 bases remaining between them. CDR3 nucleotides: TGTGCCAGCAGCCAGATAGATACGCAGTATTTT. As protein: CASSQIDTQYF.

This clonotype was detected a few times. The chain joins TRBV20-1 to TRBJ2-4, with D hard to call. Trimming took off 0 bases at V and 0 bases at J, with 9 bases between the two ends. Germline V CDR1 and CDR2: DFQATT, SNEGSKA (reference sequence). CDR3 length: 15 residues. The CDR3 here is CSARDTQRAKNIQYF. CDR3 sequence (DNA): TGCAGTGCTAGAGATACCCAGCGAGCCAAAAACATTCAGTACTTC.

A few counts support this clonotype. The V gene is TRBV7-9, the J gene TRBJ1-2, with 7 bases aligning to TRBD1. CDR3 length: 15 amino acids. Germline V gives CDR1 SEHNR, CDR2 FQNEAQ (reference sequence). The J segment lost 4 bases and the V segment lost 6 bases, leaving 11 bases of the junction unmatched. The CDR3 region has the DNA TGTGCCAGCAGTCTGATAGGGGGCAAGGGCTATGGCTACACCTTC. Its protein is CASSLIGGKGYGYTF.

This clonotype has more than one count but fewer than ten. The chain uses TRBV7-9 and TRBJ1-6, with 7 bases identical to TRBD1. CDR1 is SEHNR, CDR2 FQNEAQ, per germline (reference sequence). The V and J ends lost 8 bases and 4 bases, in that order; junction bases with no gene match: 14. The CDR3 sequence is 17 residues long. This CDR3 reads CASFNLETGFYNSPLHF. CDR3 in DNA: TGTGCCAGCTTCAACTTGGAGACAGGGTTTTATAATTCACCCCTCCACTTT.

In its sample, this clonotype was seen many times. This rearrangement joins TRBV12-3 or TRBV12-4 to TRBJ1-4; D unclear. V was cut by 6 bases and J by 4 bases, with 12 bases left in between. This CDR3 is built from 14 residues. The CDR3 sequence: CASSPRGYNEKLFF. CDR3 nucleotides: TGTGCCAGCAGCCCCCGAGGATATAATGAAAAACTGTTTTTT.

This clonotype came up many times. J is TRBJ2-1 and V is TRBV6-6, with TRBD2 matching 8 bases. The CDR3 loop spans 15 amino acids. J was trimmed by 2 bases and V by 5 bases; bases with no gene match: 5. Germline V lookup: CDR1 MNHNY, CDR2 SVGAGI (reference sequence). The CDR3: CASSTRGGTYNEQFF. The CDR3 DNA is TGTGCCAGCAGTACTCGGGGGGGCACCTACAATGAGCAGTTCTTC.

The CDR3, as DNA: TGCAGCGCAATGGACAGGGGGAAGAACGAGCAGTACTTC. Encoded protein: CSAMDRGKNEQYF. This rearrangement joins TRBV29-1 to TRBJ2-7; 10 bases align to TRBD1. J lost 5 bases, V lost 7 bases, and 8 bases had no gene match. The CDR3 runs to 13 residues. CDR1 SQVTM and CDR2 ANQGSEA come from the germline V gene.

This clonotype has just a few counts. CDR3 DNA sequence: TGTGCCAGCAGCTTATTCCCGGGACATTATAGCAATCAGCCCCAGCATTTT. As protein: CASSLFPGHYSNQPQHF. The genes are TRBV7-9 and TRBJ1-5; perhaps TRBD1 as D (6 bases). This CDR3 has 17 amino acids. The V and J ends lost 2 bases and 0 bases respectively, with 14 bases between them. Germline V lookup: CDR1 SEHNR, CDR2 FQNEAQ (reference sequence).